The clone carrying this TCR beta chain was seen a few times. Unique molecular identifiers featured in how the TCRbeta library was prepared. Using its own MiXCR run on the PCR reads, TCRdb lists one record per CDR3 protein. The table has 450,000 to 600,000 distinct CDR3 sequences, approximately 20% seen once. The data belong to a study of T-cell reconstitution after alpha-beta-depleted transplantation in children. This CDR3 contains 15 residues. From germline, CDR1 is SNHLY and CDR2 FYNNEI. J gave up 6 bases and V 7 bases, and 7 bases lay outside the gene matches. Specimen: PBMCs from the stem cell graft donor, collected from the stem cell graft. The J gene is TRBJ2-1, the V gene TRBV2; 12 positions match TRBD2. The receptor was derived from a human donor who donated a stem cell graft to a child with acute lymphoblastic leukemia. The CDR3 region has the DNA TGTGCCAGCACCCTGGGACTAGCGGGTCTCAATGAGCAGTTCTTC. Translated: CASTLGLAGLNEQFF. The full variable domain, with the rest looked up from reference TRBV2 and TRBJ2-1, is EPEVTQTPSHQVTQMGQEVILRCVPISNHLYFYWYRQILGQKVEFLVSFYNNEISEKSEIFDDQFSVERPDGSNFTLKIRSTKLEDSAMYFCASTLGLAGLNEQFFGPGTRLTVL.